This TCR beta chain was documented in a study of blood T cell repertoires in COVID-19. Worth noting for this clone: A junction end diverges from the germline sequence, so it may reflect a read error.

In the original workflow: Counts of nucleated cells, estimated from reference gene primer amplification, were obtained. Here immunoSEQ multiplex PCR was the method, and the copy in TCRdb shows in-frame clones only, minus some. V and J calls plus clone size are reproduced from that table; the DNA served to infer D and trimming. The sample records just over 300,000 clones, roughly 90% being singletons. The CDR3 is 15 residues long. The germline V gene encodes CDR1 MNHEY and CDR2 SMNVEV (reference sequence). This clonotype was sampled from a man aged 18 to 35 with active or convalescent COVID-19. Sequencing input: peripheral blood. The chain recombines TRBV27 with TRBJ1-2, with a possible D match to TRBD1 (6 bases). CDR3 protein: CASSSQGISTGSLSF. CDR3 DNA: TGTGCCAGCAGTTCACAGGGAATATCAACCGGTAGTTTGTCCTTC.